This T cell receptor (beta chain) was captured by sequencing in a study of cytomegalovirus exposure and HLA in healthy donors. Researchers ran the PCR with 60 Vbeta and 13 Jbeta primers. Measured with immunoSEQ multiplex PCR; TCRdb has only the in-frame clones, and not every one. The data contain about 180,000 clones, about 77% of them singletons. Donors in the study were healthy people who gave bone marrow. When sampled, the donors appeared nominally healthy, though they likely had unrecorded immune exposures. This clone has just a few counts. Germline V gene sequence: CDR1 SEHNR, CDR2 FQNEAQ (reference sequence). The J segment lost 5 bases and the V segment lost 5 bases, leaving 6 bases of the junction unmatched. This CDR3 contains 14 residues.

The rearrangement joins TRBV7-9 to TRBJ1-1; 9 bases are a match to TRBD1. The TCR comes from a woman aged 25 to 45 in good health and CMV-seropositive. The sample consisted of PBMCs. CDR3 DNA: TGTGCCAGCAGCCTACGACAGGGGGGAACTGAAGCTTTCTTT. It translates to CASSLRQGGTEAFF.